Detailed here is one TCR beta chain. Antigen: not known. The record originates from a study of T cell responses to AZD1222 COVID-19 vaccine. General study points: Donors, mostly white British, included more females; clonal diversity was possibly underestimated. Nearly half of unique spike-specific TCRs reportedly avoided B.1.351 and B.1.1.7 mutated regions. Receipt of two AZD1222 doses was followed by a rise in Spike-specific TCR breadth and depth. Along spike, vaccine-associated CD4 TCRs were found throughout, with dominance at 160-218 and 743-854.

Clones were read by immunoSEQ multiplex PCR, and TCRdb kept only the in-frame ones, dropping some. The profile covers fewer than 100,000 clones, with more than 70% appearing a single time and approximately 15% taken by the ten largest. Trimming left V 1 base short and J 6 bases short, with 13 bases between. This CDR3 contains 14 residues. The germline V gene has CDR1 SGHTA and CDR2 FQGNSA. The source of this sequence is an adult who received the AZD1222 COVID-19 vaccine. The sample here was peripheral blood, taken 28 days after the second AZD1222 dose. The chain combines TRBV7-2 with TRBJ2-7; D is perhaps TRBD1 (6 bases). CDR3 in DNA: TGTGCCAGCAGCTTAGTTGGGGACACGGGCGAGCAGTACTTC. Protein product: CASSLVGDTGEQYF.